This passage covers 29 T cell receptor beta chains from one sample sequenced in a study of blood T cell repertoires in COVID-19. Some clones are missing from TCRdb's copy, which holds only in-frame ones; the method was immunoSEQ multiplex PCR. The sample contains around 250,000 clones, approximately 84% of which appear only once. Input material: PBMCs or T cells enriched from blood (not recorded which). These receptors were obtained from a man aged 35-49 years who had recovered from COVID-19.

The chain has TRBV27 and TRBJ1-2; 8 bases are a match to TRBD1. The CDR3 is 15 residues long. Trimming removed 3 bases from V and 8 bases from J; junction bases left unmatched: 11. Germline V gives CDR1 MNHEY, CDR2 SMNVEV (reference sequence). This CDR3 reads CASSLHRGWGVGYTF. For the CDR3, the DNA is TGTGCCAGCAGTTTGCACAGGGGGTGGGGGGTAGGCTACACCTTC.

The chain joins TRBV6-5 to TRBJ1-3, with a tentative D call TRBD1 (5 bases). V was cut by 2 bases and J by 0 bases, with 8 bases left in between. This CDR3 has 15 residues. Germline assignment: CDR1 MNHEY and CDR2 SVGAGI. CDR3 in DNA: TGTGCCAGCAGTTACGGGGGGATCTCTGGAAACACCATATATTTT. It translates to CASSYGGISGNTIYF.

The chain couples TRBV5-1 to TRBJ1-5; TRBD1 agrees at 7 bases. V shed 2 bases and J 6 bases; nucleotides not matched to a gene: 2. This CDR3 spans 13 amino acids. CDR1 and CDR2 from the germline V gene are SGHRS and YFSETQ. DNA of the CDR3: TGCGCCAGCAGCTTTACAGGGGTTCAGCCCCAGCATTTT. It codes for CASSFTGVQPQHF.

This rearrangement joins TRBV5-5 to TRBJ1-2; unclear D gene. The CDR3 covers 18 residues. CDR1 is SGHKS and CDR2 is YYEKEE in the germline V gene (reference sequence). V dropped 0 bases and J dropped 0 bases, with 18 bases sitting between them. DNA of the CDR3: TGTGCCAGCAGCTTGGCCAATTTCCCTAGTAACCCTAACTATGGCTACACCTTC. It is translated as CASSLANFPSNPNYGYTF.

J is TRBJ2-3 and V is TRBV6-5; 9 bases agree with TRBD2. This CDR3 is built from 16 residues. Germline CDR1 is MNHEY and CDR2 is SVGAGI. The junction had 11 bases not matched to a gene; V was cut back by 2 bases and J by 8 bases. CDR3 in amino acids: CASSYGASGTRGTQYF. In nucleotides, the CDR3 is TGTGCCAGCAGTTACGGAGCTAGCGGGACCCGGGGTACGCAGTATTTT.

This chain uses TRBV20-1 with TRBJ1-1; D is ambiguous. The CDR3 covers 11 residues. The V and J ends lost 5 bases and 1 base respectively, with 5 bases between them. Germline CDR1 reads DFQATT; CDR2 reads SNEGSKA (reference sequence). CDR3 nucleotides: TGCAGTGCTGAGCGGAACACTGAAGCTTTCTTT. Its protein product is CSAERNTEAFF.

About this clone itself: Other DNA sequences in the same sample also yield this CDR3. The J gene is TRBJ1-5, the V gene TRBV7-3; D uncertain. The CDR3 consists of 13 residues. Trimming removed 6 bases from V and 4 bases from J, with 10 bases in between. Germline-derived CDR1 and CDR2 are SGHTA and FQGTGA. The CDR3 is CASSPTVNQPQHF. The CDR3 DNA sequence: TGTGCCAGCAGTCCCACAGTAAATCAGCCCCAGCATTTT.

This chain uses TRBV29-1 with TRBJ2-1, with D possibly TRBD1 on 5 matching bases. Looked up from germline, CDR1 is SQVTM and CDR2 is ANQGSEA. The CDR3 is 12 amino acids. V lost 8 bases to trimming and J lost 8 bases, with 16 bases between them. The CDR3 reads CSQRQGTHEQFF. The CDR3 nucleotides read TGCAGCCAGCGCCAGGGAACCCATGAGCAGTTCTTC.

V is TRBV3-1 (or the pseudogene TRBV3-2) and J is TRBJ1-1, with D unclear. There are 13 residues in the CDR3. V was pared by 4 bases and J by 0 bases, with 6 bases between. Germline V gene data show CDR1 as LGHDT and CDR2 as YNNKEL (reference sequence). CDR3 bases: TGTGCCAGCAGCCCGTATCTGAACACTGAAGCTTTCTTT. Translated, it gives CASSPYLNTEAFF.

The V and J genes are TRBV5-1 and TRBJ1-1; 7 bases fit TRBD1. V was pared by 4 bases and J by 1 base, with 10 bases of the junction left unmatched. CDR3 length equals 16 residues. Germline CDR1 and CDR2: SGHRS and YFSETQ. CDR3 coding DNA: TGCGCCAGCAGCCGTCCCGGGACAGCTTCGAACACTGAAGCTTTCTTT. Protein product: CASSRPGTASNTEAFF.

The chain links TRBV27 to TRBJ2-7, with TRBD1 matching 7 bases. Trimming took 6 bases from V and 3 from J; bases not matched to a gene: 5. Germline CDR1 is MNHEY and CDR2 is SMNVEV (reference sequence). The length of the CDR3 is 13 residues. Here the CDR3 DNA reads TGTGCCAGCAGAAAGACAGGGCTCTACGAGCAGTACTTC. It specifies CASRKTGLYEQYF.

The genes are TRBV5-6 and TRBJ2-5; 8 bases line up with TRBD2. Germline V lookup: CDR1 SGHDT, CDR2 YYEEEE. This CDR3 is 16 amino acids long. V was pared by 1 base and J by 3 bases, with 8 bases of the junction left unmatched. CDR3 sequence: CASSLFSGNREETQYF. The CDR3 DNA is TGTGCCAGCAGCTTGTTTAGCGGGAACAGAGAAGAGACCCAGTACTTC.

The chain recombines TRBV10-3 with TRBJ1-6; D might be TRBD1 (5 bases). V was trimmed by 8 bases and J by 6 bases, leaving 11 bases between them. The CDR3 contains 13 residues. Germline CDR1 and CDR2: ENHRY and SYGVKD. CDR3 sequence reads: CAIARDSNSPLHF. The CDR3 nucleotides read TGTGCCATCGCCCGCGACAGTAATTCACCCCTCCACTTT.

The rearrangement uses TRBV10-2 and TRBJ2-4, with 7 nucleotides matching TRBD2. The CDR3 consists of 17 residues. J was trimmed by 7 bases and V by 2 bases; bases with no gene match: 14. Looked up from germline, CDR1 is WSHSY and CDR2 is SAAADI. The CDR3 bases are TGCGCCAGCAGTGAGAGCAGGGTTGGTAGCGGGCCTAACATTCAGTACTTC. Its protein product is CASSESRVGSGPNIQYF.

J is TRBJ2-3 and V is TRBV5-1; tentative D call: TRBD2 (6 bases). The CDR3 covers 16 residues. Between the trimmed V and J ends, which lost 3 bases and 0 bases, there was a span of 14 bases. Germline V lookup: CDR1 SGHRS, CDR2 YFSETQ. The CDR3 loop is CASSWGGVTSTDTQYF. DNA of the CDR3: TGCGCCAGCAGCTGGGGCGGGGTAACCAGCACAGATACGCAGTATTTT.

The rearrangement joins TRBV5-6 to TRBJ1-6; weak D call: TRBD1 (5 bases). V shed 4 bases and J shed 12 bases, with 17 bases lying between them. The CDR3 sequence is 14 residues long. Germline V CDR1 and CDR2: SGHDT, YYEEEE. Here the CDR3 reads CASSHSGDALPLHF. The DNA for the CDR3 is TGTGCCAGCAGCCACAGCGGGGACGCGCTACCCCTCCACTTT.

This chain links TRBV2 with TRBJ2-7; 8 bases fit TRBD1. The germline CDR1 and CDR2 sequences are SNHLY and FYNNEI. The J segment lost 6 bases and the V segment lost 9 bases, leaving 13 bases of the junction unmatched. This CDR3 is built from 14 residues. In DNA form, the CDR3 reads TGTGCCAGTGCAGGGGGCATTCCTGGTATCGAGCAGTACTTC. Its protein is CASAGGIPGIEQYF. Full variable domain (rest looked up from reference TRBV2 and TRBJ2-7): EPEVTQTPSHQVTQMGQEVILRCVPISNHLYFYWYRQILGQKVEFLVSFYNNEISEKSEIFDDQFSVERPDGSNFTLKIRSTKLEDSAMYFCASAGGIPGIEQYFGPGTRLTVT.

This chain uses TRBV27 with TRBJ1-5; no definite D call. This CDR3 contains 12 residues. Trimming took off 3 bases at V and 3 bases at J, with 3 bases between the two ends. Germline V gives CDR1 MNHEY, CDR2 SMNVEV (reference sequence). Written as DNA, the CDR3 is TGTGCCAGCAGTTTCCACAATCAGCCCCAGCATTTT. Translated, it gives CASSFHNQPQHF.

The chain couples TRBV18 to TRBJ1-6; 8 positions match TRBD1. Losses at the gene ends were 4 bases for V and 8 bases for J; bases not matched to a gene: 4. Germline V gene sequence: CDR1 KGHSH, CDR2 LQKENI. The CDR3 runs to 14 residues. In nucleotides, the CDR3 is TGTGCCAGCTCACTGGACAGGGTGTATTCACCCCTCCACTTT. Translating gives CASSLDRVYSPLHF.

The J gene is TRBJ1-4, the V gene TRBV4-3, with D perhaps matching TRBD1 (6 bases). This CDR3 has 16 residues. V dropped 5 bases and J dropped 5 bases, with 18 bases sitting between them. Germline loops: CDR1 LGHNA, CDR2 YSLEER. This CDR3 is CASSGGARGGNEKLFF. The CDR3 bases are TGCGCCAGCAGCGGGGGGGCCAGGGGAGGGAATGAAAAACTGTTTTTT.

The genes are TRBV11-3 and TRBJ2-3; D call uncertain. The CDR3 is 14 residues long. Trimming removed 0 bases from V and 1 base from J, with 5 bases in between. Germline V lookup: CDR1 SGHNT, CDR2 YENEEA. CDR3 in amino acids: CASSLDQGTDTQYF. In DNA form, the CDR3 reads TGTGCCAGCAGCTTAGATCAGGGCACAGATACGCAGTATTTT. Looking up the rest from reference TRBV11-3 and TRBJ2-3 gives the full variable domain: EAGVVQSPRYKIIEKKQPVAFWCNPISGHNTLYWYLQNLGQGPELLIRYENEEAVDDSQLPKDRFSAERLKGVDSTLKIQPAELGDSAVYLCASSLDQGTDTQYFGPGTRLTVL.

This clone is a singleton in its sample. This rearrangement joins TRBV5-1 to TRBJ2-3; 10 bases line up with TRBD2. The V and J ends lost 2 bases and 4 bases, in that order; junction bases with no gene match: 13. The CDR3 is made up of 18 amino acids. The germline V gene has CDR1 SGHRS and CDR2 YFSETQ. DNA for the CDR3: TGCGCCAGCAGCTTACGTGCTAGCGGGGGACGAGGTGCAGATACGCAGTATTTT. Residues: CASSLRASGGRGADTQYF.

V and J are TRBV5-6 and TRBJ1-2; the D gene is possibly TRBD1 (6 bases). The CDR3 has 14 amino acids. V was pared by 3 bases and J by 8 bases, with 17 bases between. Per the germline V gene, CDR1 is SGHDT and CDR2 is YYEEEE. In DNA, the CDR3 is TGTGCCAGCAGCTCCGTCGCGACAGGACGGGGCTACACCTTC. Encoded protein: CASSSVATGRGYTF.

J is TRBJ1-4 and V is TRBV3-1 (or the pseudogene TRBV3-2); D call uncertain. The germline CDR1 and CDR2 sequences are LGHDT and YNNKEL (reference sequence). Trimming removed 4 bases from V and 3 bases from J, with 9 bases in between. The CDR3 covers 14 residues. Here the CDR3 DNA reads TGTGCCAGCAGCCCGGTCCGCTCTAATGAAAAACTGTTTTTT. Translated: CASSPVRSNEKLFF.

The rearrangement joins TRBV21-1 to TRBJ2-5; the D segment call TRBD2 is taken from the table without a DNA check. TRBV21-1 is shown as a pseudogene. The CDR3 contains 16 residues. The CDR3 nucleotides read TGTGCCAGCAGCAAAGACCTGGGTGGAGGTCAAGAGACCCAGTACTTC. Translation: CASSKDLGGGQETQYF.

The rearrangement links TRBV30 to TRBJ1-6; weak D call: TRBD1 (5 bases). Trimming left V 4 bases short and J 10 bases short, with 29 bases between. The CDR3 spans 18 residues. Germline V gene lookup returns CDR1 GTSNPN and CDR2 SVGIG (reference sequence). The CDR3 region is CAWTANRWGVELISPLHF. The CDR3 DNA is TGTGCCTGGACGGCGAATCGTTGGGGGGTGGAGTTGATATCACCCCTCCACTTT.

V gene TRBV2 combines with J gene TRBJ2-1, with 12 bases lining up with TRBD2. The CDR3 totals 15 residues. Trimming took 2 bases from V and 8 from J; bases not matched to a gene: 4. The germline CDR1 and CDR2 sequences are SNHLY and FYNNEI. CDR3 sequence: CASSELAGGVDEQFF. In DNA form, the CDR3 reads TGTGCCAGCAGTGAACTAGCGGGAGGGGTGGATGAGCAGTTCTTC.

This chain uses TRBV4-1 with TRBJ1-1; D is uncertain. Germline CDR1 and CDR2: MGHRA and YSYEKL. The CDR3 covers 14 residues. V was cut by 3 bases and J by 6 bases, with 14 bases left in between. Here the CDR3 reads CASSHPLAVAEAFF. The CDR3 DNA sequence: TGCGCCAGCAGCCACCCCTTAGCCGTGGCTGAAGCTTTCTTT.

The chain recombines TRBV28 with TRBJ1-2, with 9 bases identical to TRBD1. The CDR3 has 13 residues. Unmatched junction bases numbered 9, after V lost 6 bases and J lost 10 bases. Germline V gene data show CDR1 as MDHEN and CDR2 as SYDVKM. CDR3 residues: CASSRRDREDYTF. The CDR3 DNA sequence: TGTGCCAGCAGCCGACGGGACAGGGAAGACTACACCTTC.